Given below is one T cell receptor beta chain in context. The data were taken from a study of control samples from healthy donors and cancer patients. Method: immunoSEQ multiplex PCR; TCRdb's copy keeps in-frame clones and lacks some. This sample carries some 80,000 clones, approximately 92% of them seen once, and the ten largest clones take about 5.6%. The trim removed 6 bases at V and 9 bases at J, leaving 8 bases unmatched. The CDR3 loop spans 14 amino acids. Per germline, CDR1 MNHEY and CDR2 SVGAGI. J is TRBJ1-6 and V is TRBV6-5; 7 bases align to TRBD1. The source material was blood. The source is a woman in her sixties or seventies in good health. CDR3 amino acids: CASSETGSGSPLHF. Written as DNA, the CDR3 is TGTGCCAGCAGCGAGACAGGGAGCGGTTCACCCCTCCACTTT.